This T cell receptor (beta chain) was profiled in a study of T cell changes during pregnancy in multiple sclerosis. This table comes from immunoSEQ multiplex PCR, and its TCRdb copy is limited to in-frame clones, with some not included. The sample contains approximately 92,000 clones, roughly 92% of which appear only once. This CDR3 has 14 amino acids. V was pared by 2 bases and J by 6 bases, with 4 bases of the junction left unmatched. CDR1 SGHRS and CDR2 YFSETQ come from the germline V gene. This rearrangement joins TRBV5-1 to TRBJ2-7; 11 bases align to TRBD2. The source was peripheral blood, collected after pregnancy. This sequence was found in a female donor with multiple sclerosis, enrolled in a pregnancy study. The CDR3 loop is CASSFLAGGSEQYF. Here the CDR3 DNA reads TGCGCCAGCAGCTTCCTAGCGGGAGGAAGCGAGCAGTACTTC. Filled out from reference TRBV5-1 and TRBJ2-7, the complete variable domain reads KAGVTQTPRYLIKTRGQQVTLSCSPISGHRSVSWYQQTPGQGLQFLFEYFSETQRNKGNFPGRFSGRQFSNSRSEMNVSTLELGDSALYLCASSFLAGGSEQYFGPGTRLTVT.